Presented here are 4 T cell receptor beta chains from one specimen sequenced in a study of PD-1 blockade in classical Hodgkin lymphoma. Measured with immunoSEQ multiplex PCR; TCRdb has only the in-frame clones, and not every one. The sample lists some 150,000 clones; just under 80% were seen once. Relapse was seen in all patients after autologous stem cell transplantation, and brentuximab vedotin exposure was variable. Sequencing used peripheral blood mononuclear cells (PBMCs), obtained before the second cycle of nivolumab. The source of these receptors is a human donor with classical Hodgkin lymphoma.

The chain joins TRBV15 to TRBJ2-5; D not certain. The CDR3 sequence is 13 residues long. Germline-derived CDR1 and CDR2 are LNHNV and YYDKDF (reference sequence). The ends were cut back, 2 bases at V and 1 base at J, with 5 bases in the middle. Here the CDR3 DNA reads TGTGCCACCAGCAGACAGATCCAAGAGACCCAGTACTTC. Translated, it gives CATSRQIQETQYF.

This chain joins TRBV6-1 and TRBJ2-1, with unresolved D. Germline lookup yields CDR1 MNHNS and CDR2 SASEGT. There are 16 residues in the CDR3. Trimming cost V 4 bases and J 0 bases, with 13 bases left between them. The CDR3 sequence is CASSASIPSSYNEQFF. The CDR3 DNA sequence: TGTGCCAGCAGTGCTTCGATCCCTAGCTCCTACAATGAGCAGTTCTTC.

This clone came up many times. The chain is built from TRBV7-2 and TRBJ1-2, with TRBD1 matching over 10 bases. The CDR3 loop spans 14 amino acids. Germline CDR1 SGHTA, CDR2 FQGNSA. V shed 5 bases, J shed 8 bases, and the junction held 8 bases outside the gene matches. The CDR3 DNA reads as TGTGCCAGCAGCCTAAGCAGGGGACAGGGGGGCTACACCTTC. Its translation is CASSLSRGQGGYTF.

The J gene is TRBJ2-5, the V gene TRBV6-6, with D hard to call. The V and J ends lost 4 bases and 4 bases respectively, with 7 bases between them. The CDR3 covers 12 residues. Germline CDR1 reads MNHNY; CDR2 reads SVGAGI (reference sequence). DNA of the CDR3: TGTGCCAGCAGTTTACAACCAGAGACCCAGTACTTC. This encodes CASSLQPETQYF.